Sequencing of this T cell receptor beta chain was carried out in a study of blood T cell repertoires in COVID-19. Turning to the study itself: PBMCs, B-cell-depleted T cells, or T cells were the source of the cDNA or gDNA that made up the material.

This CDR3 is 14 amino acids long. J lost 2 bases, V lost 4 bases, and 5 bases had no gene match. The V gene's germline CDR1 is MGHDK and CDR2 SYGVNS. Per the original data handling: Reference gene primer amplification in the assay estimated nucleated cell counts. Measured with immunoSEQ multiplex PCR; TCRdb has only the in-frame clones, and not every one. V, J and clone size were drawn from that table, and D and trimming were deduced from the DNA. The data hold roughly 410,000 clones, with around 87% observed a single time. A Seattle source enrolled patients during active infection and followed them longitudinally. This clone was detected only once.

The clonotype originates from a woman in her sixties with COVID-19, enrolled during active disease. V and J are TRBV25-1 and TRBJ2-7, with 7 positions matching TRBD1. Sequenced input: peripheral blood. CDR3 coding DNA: TGTGCCAGCAGTGCCCGGGACAGTACCTACGAGCAGTACTTC. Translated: CASSARDSTYEQYF.